These T cell receptor beta chains were read from a single sample in a study of T cell responses to AZD1222 COVID-19 vaccine. The method was immunoSEQ multiplex PCR; TCRdb's version includes in-frame clones alone and lacks a portion of them. The sample contains approximately 160,000 clones, 85% to 95% of which appear only once. The sample here was peripheral blood, taken 28 days after the second AZD1222 dose. The receptors here all came from an adult who received the AZD1222 COVID-19 vaccine. Both conserved end residues are part of each CDR3. The D gene is left open where the match is weak. A clone size is listed for some rows: how often the clone was seen (once, few, many), or a class if it is expanded.

J	V	D	size	DNA	CDR3
TRBJ1-1	TRBV21-1	NA	NA	TGTGCCAGCAGCGAAAAAGTCAGGTGTCCGAACACTGAAGCTTTCTTT	CASSEKVRCPNTEAFF
TRBJ1-1	TRBV5-1	NA	NA	TGCGCCAGCAGCACGCGCAGGGGTGACACTGAAGCTTTCTTT	CASSTRRGDTEAFF
TRBJ2-1	TRBV6-5	NA	NA	TGTGCCAGTAGCGGGACAGAGCGCAATGAGCAGTTCTTC	CASSGTERNEQFF
TRBJ2-1	TRBV5-1	TRBD2	NA	TGCGCCAGCAGCAAGAGTCTAGCGGGGAACTACAATGAGCAGTTCTTC	CASSKSLAGNYNEQFF
TRBJ1-1	TRBV28	TRBD1	NA	TGTGCCAGCAGGACAGGGGGCGGGAACACTGAAGCTTTCTTT	CASRTGGGNTEAFF
TRBJ1-4	TRBV7-2	NA	NA	TGTGCCAGCAGCATGGGGTCCACGGCTAATGAAAAACTGTTTTTT	CASSMGSTANEKLFF
TRBJ2-7	TRBV4-1	TRBD1	NA	TGCGCCAGCAGCCAGGCCGGGACAGTTACTTACGAGCAGTACTTC	CASSQAGTVTYEQYF
TRBJ2-3	TRBV9	NA	NA	TGTGCCAGCAGCGTAGGGGGGGCAGGAACCACAGATACGCAGTATTTT	CASSVGGAGTTDTQYF
TRBJ2-7	TRBV4-1	TRBD2	NA	TGCGCCAGCAGCCAAGCTAGCGGCACCTACGAGCAGTACTTC	CASSQASGTYEQYF
TRBJ1-5	TRBV19	NA	NA	TGTGCCAGTAGTATTCCCACGTCACGAGGGGCAGGTCAGCCCCAGCATTTT	CASSIPTSRGAGQPQHF
TRBJ2-7	TRBV30	NA	once	TGTGCCTGGAGGGGGATAAGCGAGCAGTACTTC	CAWRGISEQYF
TRBJ1-2	TRBV21-1	NA	NA	TGTGCCAGCAGCAAGGGGACAGGGGGCCGTAGCTATGGCTACACCTTC	CASSKGTGGRSYGYTF
TRBJ1-2	TRBV11-2	NA	NA	TGTGCCAGCAGCTCTATACAGGGCCTCTTTGACTACACCTTC	CASSSIQGLFDYTF
TRBJ1-5	TRBV2	NA	few	TGTGCCAGCAGTGAGGAGGACGGGCAGCCCCAGCATTTT	CASSEEDGQPQHF
TRBJ2-3	TRBV9	TRBD2	NA	TGTGCCAGCAGCGCGACTAGCGGGAGACCAGATACGCAGTATTTT	CASSATSGRPDTQYF
TRBJ2-7	TRBV11-2	TRBD1	NA	TGTGCCAGCAGAAGAGGACAGGGTAGTCTGTTGGAGCAGTACTTC	CASRRGQGSLLEQYF
TRBJ1-1	TRBV5-6	NA	once	TGTGCCAGCAGCTACGACAGAAACATGAACACTGAAGCTTTCTTT	CASSYDRNMNTEAFF
TRBJ2-1	TRBV24-1	NA	NA	TGTGCCACCAGTGACATATCATACAATGAGCAGTTCTTC	CATSDISYNEQFF
TRBJ2-7	TRBV6-5	NA	NA	TGTGCCAGCAGTTACTCGATTGTGGGGTACGAGCAGTACTTC	CASSYSIVGYEQYF
TRBJ2-7	TRBV30	TRBD2	NA	TGTGCCTGGAGTGGGCCCGGGCTAGCGGGTTCATACGAGCAGTACTTC	CAWSGPGLAGSYEQYF
TRBJ1-6	TRBV7-2	NA	NA	TGTGCCAGCAGCTTAGCAGATAATTCACCCCTCCACTTT	CASSLADNSPLHF
TRBJ2-1	TRBV2	NA	NA	TGTGCCAGCGACTCCCGGGGTCCCCCCAATGAGCAGTTCTTC	CASDSRGPPNEQFF
TRBJ1-2	TRBV5-1	NA	NA	TGCGCCAGCACCAACCGGGCAGGGGTTGGCTATGGCTACACCTTC	CASTNRAGVGYGYTF
TRBJ1-5	TRBV7-2	NA	NA	TGTGCCAGCAGCAGGGACATCAATCAGCCCCAGCATTTT	CASSRDINQPQHF
TRBJ1-4	TRBV2	NA	NA	TGTGCCAGCAGTGACAGGGGTAGCGAAAAACTGTTTTTT	CASSDRGSEKLFF
TRBJ2-3	TRBV24-1	TRBD2	NA	TGTGCCACCAGTGATTGGACTAGCGGGAGTTCAGATACGCAGTATTTT	CATSDWTSGSSDTQYF
TRBJ2-1	TRBV9	TRBD1	NA	TGTGCCAGCAATGTAGGGACAGGGAGGAATGAGCAGTTCTTC	CASNVGTGRNEQFF
TRBJ1-6	TRBV7-9	NA	NA	TGTGCCAGCAGCGACACCCATGGTTCACCCCTCCACTTT	CASSDTHGSPLHF
TRBJ2-1	TRBV5-1	NA	NA	TGCGCCAGCAGCCCGGACGCTAGCGCCTCCTACAATGAGCAGTTCTTC	CASSPDASASYNEQFF
TRBJ2-7	TRBV29-1	TRBD1	NA	TGCAGCGTTGAAGGAGGGGGCTGGGGCGAGCAGTACTTC	CSVEGGGWGEQYF
TRBJ1-2	TRBV6-2/TRBV6-3	NA	NA	TGTGCCAGCAGTTACTCAAGACAGTACTATGGCTACACCTTC	CASSYSRQYYGYTF
TRBJ2-2	TRBV28	NA	many	TGTGCCAGCAGTTTGGGTGAAATGGACACCGGGGAGCTGTTTTTT	CASSLGEMDTGELFF
TRBJ2-1	TRBV6-6	NA	NA	TGTGCCAGCAGATTAGCCCATGAGCAGTTCTTC	CASRLAHEQFF
TRBJ1-5	TRBV2	TRBD1	NA	TGTGCCAGCAGTTTCGCCGGACAGGGGTTCAATCAGCCCCAGCATTTT	CASSFAGQGFNQPQHF
TRBJ1-2	TRBV3-1/TRBV3-2	NA	few	TGTGCCAGCAGCCAGACTCGGCCCTTTATAGGGAGTGGCTACACCTTC	CASSQTRPFIGSGYTF
TRBJ1-2	TRBV25-1	TRBD1	NA	TGTGCCAGCAGTGTGCCCCGGGACAGGGGTATTGGCTACACCTTC	CASSVPRDRGIGYTF
TRBJ1-5	TRBV2	NA	NA	TGTGCCAGCAGACTAACAGGGATTCAGCCCCAGCATTTT	CASRLTGIQPQHF
TRBJ1-1	TRBV28	NA	NA	TGTGCCAGCACCGTCGGGAGGCAGCTCTGGGCTTTCTTT	CASTVGRQLWAFF
TRBJ2-7	TRBV7-9	TRBD2	NA	TGTGCCAGCAGCTTAGACCAGCGGGAGGAGCAGTACTTC	CASSLDQREEQYF
TRBJ2-7	TRBV3-1/TRBV3-2	NA	NA	TGTGCCAGCAGCCAAGGTCACGGGCAGTACTTC	CASSQGHGQYF
TRBJ1-1	TRBV28	NA	NA	TGTGCCAGCACCTTAGATGGGGGAATGGCTGAAGCTTTCTTT	CASTLDGGMAEAFF
TRBJ2-1	TRBV7-9	TRBD2	NA	TGTGCCAGCAGCTATCGGTCCGGGACTACTAACAATGAGCAGTTCTTC	CASSYRSGTTNNEQFF
TRBJ2-1	TRBV5-1	NA	NA	TGCGCCAGCAGCTTTGGGTTGGACAAAGGTAAAGGTGAGCAGTTCTTC	CASSFGLDKGKGEQFF